The 17 T cell receptor beta chains below were found in one sample sequenced in a study of beta chain features in type 1 diabetes. Study-level results: All four CD4+ subsets of Type 1 diabetes patients contained TCRB CDR3s that were moderately but significantly shorter.

Antigen specificity for these receptors is unknown. As every portion of the isolated RNA was reverse transcribed, the sequencing read expressed TCRB transcripts. Measured with immunoSEQ multiplex PCR; TCRdb has only the in-frame clones, and not every one. The sample has 350,000 to 400,000 clones, over 9.5% seen once. The specimen sequenced was naive CD4+ T cells from blood. The receptors here all came from a woman between 18 and 29 years old with type 1 diabetes.

J is TRBJ2-7 and V is TRBV5-1; no firm D call. Germline CDR1 reads SGHRS; CDR2 reads YFSETQ. The V end lost 5 bases, the J end lost 3 bases, and 12 bases lay between the germline ends. CDR3 length equals 13 residues. CDR3 nucleotide sequence: TGCGCCAGCAGACCAGTAGGAGTCTACGAGCAGTACTTC. Translation: CASRPVGVYEQYF.

In its sample, this clone was seen a few times. This rearrangement joins TRBV30 to TRBJ1-5; D gene uncertain. In germline, CDR1 is GTSNPN, CDR2 SVGIG (reference sequence). The CDR3 has 14 residues. The V and J ends lost 1 base and 8 bases respectively, with 15 bases between them. CDR3 amino acids: CAWSGRVPSEPQHF. The CDR3 DNA is TGTGCCTGGAGTGGACGGGTCCCCTCGGAGCCCCAGCATTTT.

This clone was counted between two and nine times. The chain has TRBV12-5 and TRBJ2-2, with D perhaps matching TRBD1 (5 bases). The CDR3 is 13 amino acids. V was trimmed by 6 bases and J by 1 base, leaving 6 bases between them. Germline-derived CDR1 and CDR2 are LGHNT and FRNRAP. CDR3 nucleotides: TGTGCTAGTGGGGGGCGGAACACCGGGGAGCTGTTTTTT. It codes for CASGGRNTGELFF.

This clone was counted only a few times. J is TRBJ1-2 and V is TRBV5-5; D remains unclear. Trimming removed 0 bases from V and 5 bases from J, with 8 bases in between. The CDR3 consists of 13 residues. Germline V gene data show CDR1 as SGHKS and CDR2 as YYEKEE (reference sequence). CDR3 in DNA: TGTGCCAGCAGCTTGGCGGAGAAGTATGGCTACACCTTC. Translated, it gives CASSLAEKYGYTF. Full variable domain (remainder filled in from reference TRBV5-5 and TRBJ1-2): DAGVTQSPTHLIKTRGQQVTLRCSPISGHKSVSWYQQVLGQGPQFIFQYYEKEERGRGNFPDRFSARQFPNYSSELNVNALLLGDSALYLCASSLAEKYGYTFGSGTRLTVV.

About this clone itself: At one of its ends the junction is not consistent with the germline gene, which may arise from a read error. V and J are TRBV7-7 and TRBJ2-1, with 8 bases fitting TRBD2. This CDR3 has 17 amino acids. CDR1 is SSHAT and CDR2 is FNYEAQ in the germline V gene (reference sequence). The CDR3 spells CASSSTLDGRAGNEQFF. The CDR3, as DNA: TGTGCTAGCAGCTCGACCCTAGACGGGAGGGCCGGGAATGAGCAGTTCTTC. Looking up the rest from reference TRBV7-7 and TRBJ2-1 gives the full variable domain: GAGVSQSPRYKVTKRGQDVTLRCDPISSHATLYWYQQALGQGPEFLTYFNYEAQPDKSGLPSDRFSAERPEGSISTLTIQRTEQRDSAMYRCASSSTLDGRAGNEQFFGPGTRLTVL.

A few counts support this clone. This chain joins TRBV30 and TRBJ1-4; D not certain. Looked up from germline, CDR1 is GTSNPN and CDR2 is SVGIG (reference sequence). The CDR3 is 16 residues long. Trimming cost V 0 bases and J 3 bases, with 14 bases left between them. The CDR3 sequence is CAWSVLGGVANEKLFF. As DNA, the CDR3 is TGTGCCTGGAGTGTACTAGGAGGAGTGGCTAATGAAAAACTGTTTTTT.

J is TRBJ2-5 and V is TRBV7-2; TRBD2 agrees at 7 bases. The assigned J gene may be wrong: the sequence end matches TRBJ2-7 better. The V gene's germline CDR1 is SGHTA and CDR2 FQGNSA. The CDR3 is 14 amino acids. The CDR3 DNA reads TGTGCCAGCAGCTTAGGGACTAGCTCCTACGAGCAGTACTTC. It specifies CASSLGTSSYEQYF.

This clone was seen only a few times. The sample carries other DNA sequences with the same CDR3. This chain joins TRBV7-9 and TRBJ2-3, with a tentative D call TRBD1 (6 bases). CDR1 and CDR2 from the germline V gene are SEHNR and FQNEAQ (reference sequence). The CDR3 contains 15 residues. Trimming took off 4 bases at V and 0 bases at J, with 11 bases between the two ends. This chain's CDR3 is CASSSDRSSTDTQYF. The CDR3 DNA follows: TGTGCCAGCAGCTCAGACAGGTCTAGCACAGATACGCAGTATTTT.

The chain carries TRBV7-9 and TRBJ1-2; no reliable D call. Germline CDR1 SEHNR, CDR2 FQNEAQ (reference sequence). The CDR3 has 12 amino acids. V lost 3 bases, J lost 8 bases, and 10 bases lay in between. The CDR3 here is CASSFPGDGYTF. The CDR3 bases are TGTGCCAGCAGCTTTCCGGGAGACGGCTACACCTTC.

V gene TRBV10-3 combines with J gene TRBJ2-7, with 7 bases aligning to TRBD1. CDR3 length: 15 amino acids. The junction had 5 bases not matched to a gene; V was cut back by 0 bases and J by 3 bases. Per germline, CDR1 ENHRY and CDR2 SYGVKD. The CDR3 sequence is CAISESRGPDYEQYF. The CDR3, as DNA: TGTGCCATCAGTGAGTCGAGGGGGCCAGACTACGAGCAGTACTTC.

This clone showed up just a few times. The V call is TRBV30, the J call TRBJ2-6; TRBD2 agrees at 7 bases. The junction had 7 bases not matched to a gene; V was cut back by 4 bases and J by 1 base. This CDR3 comprises 16 residues. CDR1 GTSNPN and CDR2 SVGIG come from the germline V gene (reference sequence). The DNA for the CDR3 is TGTGCCTGGAAATGGGTGGGAGGGTCTGGGGCCAACGTCCTGACTTTC. Protein sequence: CAWKWVGGSGANVLTF.

CDR3 sequence (DNA): TGTGCCAGCAGTTACCGTGCCCCCGGGACAATCCACGAGCAGTACTTC. Translating it yields CASSYRAPGTIHEQYF. V usage is TRBV6-6 and J usage is TRBJ2-7; a weak D match, TRBD1 (6 bases). V lost 2 bases and J 5 bases, leaving 19 bases between the germline ends. Germline CDR1 MNHNY, CDR2 SVGAGI (reference sequence). The CDR3 contains 16 residues.

The chain carries TRBV27 and TRBJ2-3; D gene ambiguous. Germline lookup yields CDR1 MNHEY and CDR2 SMNVEV (reference sequence). The V gene lost 3 bases and the J gene lost 3 bases, with 7 bases spanning the gap. The CDR3 consists of 13 residues. CDR3: CASSFSSTDTQYF. The CDR3 nucleotides read TGTGCCAGCAGTTTTTCGTCTACAGATACGCAGTATTTT.

The chain combines TRBV9 with TRBJ1-3; TRBD1 agrees at 9 bases. V shed 4 bases, J shed 6 bases, and the junction held 11 bases outside the gene matches. This CDR3 is 16 amino acids long. Germline CDR1 reads SGDLS; CDR2 reads YYNGEE. CDR3 sequence reads: CASSLPGQGSENTIYF. DNA for the CDR3: TGTGCCAGCAGCCTACCGGGACAGGGTAGTGAAAACACCATATATTTT.

The chain combines TRBV7-9 with TRBJ1-1; D possibly corresponds to TRBD1 (5 bases). V was clipped by 6 bases and J by 8 bases, with 10 bases between them. The CDR3 spans 11 residues. The germline V gene encodes CDR1 SEHNR and CDR2 FQNEAQ (reference sequence). CDR3 DNA: TGTGCCAGCAGTCCTGACAGCGAAGCTTTCTTT. Its translation is CASSPDSEAFF.

V and J are TRBV6-5 and TRBJ1-5; tentative D call: TRBD1 (5 bases). The CDR3 has 13 amino acids. Germline V gene sequence: CDR1 MNHEY, CDR2 SVGAGI. The V and J ends lost 6 bases and 4 bases respectively, with 10 bases between them. In DNA, the CDR3 is TGTGCCAGCAGACAAGACAGTAATCAGCCCCAGCATTTT. Encoded protein: CASRQDSNQPQHF.

The CDR3 loop is CASSPTGAREQYF. DNA of the CDR3: TGTGCCAGTAGCCCGACAGGGGCCCGCGAGCAGTACTTC. The chain joins TRBV19 to TRBJ2-7, with 8 bases lining up with TRBD1. CDR1 and CDR2 (germline): LNHDA, SQIVND (reference sequence). The CDR3 has 13 amino acids. The junction had 7 bases not matched to a gene; V was cut back by 6 bases and J by 6 bases.